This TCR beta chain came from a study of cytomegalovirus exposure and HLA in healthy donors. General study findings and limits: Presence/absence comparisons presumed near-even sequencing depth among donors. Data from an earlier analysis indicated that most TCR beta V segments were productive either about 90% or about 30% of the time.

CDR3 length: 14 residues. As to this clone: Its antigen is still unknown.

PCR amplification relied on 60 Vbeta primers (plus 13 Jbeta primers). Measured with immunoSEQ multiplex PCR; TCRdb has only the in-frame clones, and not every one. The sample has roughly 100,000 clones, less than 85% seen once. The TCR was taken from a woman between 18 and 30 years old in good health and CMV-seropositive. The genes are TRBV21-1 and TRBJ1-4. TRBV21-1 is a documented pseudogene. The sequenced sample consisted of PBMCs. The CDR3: CASRWIRWICQRLF. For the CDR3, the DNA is TGTGCCAGCAGGTGGATCCGGTGGATATGCCAGCGGCTTTTT.